One sample yielded the 27 T cell receptor beta chains listed below, sequenced in a study of shared T cell receptors in the human thymus. TCRdb's copy holds only in-frame clones and misses some; the assay was immunoSEQ multiplex PCR. In the table there are some 640,000 clones, over 75% of which are singletons. This sample was also put to use in a study of human thymus T cells.

The material sequenced was thymocytes. The receptor set was obtained from a boy younger than two with a congenital heart defect.

V usage is TRBV4-1 and J usage is TRBJ1-6; tentative D call: TRBD1 (6 bases). Germline CDR1 is MGHRA and CDR2 is YSYEKL. Trimming cost V 4 bases and J 8 bases, with 12 bases left between them. This CDR3 region has 14 residues. CDR3 protein: CASSLRGPYSPLHF. The CDR3 DNA is TGCGCCAGCAGCCTCAGGGGCCCTTATTCACCCCTCCACTTT.

DNA for the CDR3: TGTGCCAGCAGCTGCCCCGCGGCAGGGGAATACTACGAGCAGTACTTC. This translates into CASSCPAAGEYYEQYF. The chain is built from TRBV5-5 and TRBJ2-7; the D gene is possibly TRBD1 (6 bases). V lost 3 bases and J lost 3, with 19 bases in between. Per germline, CDR1 SGHKS and CDR2 YYEKEE (reference sequence). The CDR3 contains 16 residues.

The gene calls are TRBV7-3 and TRBJ2-2, with 8 positions matching TRBD2. The CDR3 covers 15 residues. The V gene's germline CDR1 is SGHTA and CDR2 FQGTGA. With 5 bases clipped from V and 7 bases from J, the junction kept 9 bases outside the gene matches. CDR3 in DNA: TGTGCCAGCAGCCAGAGGGGACTAGTAGGCGGGGAGCTGTTTTTT. Translated, it gives CASSQRGLVGGELFF.

The chain links TRBV28 to TRBJ2-7, with 10 bases identical to TRBD2. The CDR3 length is 13 residues. V gave up 6 bases and J gave up 5 bases; unmatched junction bases: 4. Germline V gene data show CDR1 as MDHEN and CDR2 as SYDVKM. CDR3 amino acids: CASRSGRANEQYF. In DNA, the CDR3 is TGTGCCAGCAGGAGCGGGAGGGCTAACGAGCAGTACTTC.

The V call is TRBV30, the J call TRBJ2-3; 14 bases match TRBD2. The CDR3 spans 17 residues. Germline V lookup: CDR1 GTSNPN, CDR2 SVGIG (reference sequence). V dropped 3 bases and J dropped 6; count of bases not matched to a gene: 11. DNA of the CDR3: TGTGCCTGGAGCCGACTAGCGGGGGGGCGTGGGGCGGATACGCAGTATTTT. Translation gives CAWSRLAGGRGADTQYF.

CDR3 residues: CASSLRLGGETQYF. CDR3 nucleotides: TGTGCCAGCAGTTTACGACTTGGAGGAGAGACCCAGTACTTC. The chain carries TRBV28 and TRBJ2-5, with TRBD2 as a possible D gene (5 bases). The CDR3 consists of 14 residues. CDR1 and CDR2 (germline): MDHEN, SYDVKM. Trimming removed 2 bases at V and 4 bases at J, with 11 bases between.

The rearrangement links TRBV4-2 to TRBJ1-4; the D gene is possibly TRBD1 (6 bases). V shed 1 base and J shed 2 bases, with 8 bases lying between them. The CDR3 extends over 15 amino acids. Germline V gene sequence: CDR1 LGHNA, CDR2 YNFKEQ. The CDR3 region is CASSQVGHTNEKLFF. CDR3 sequence (DNA): TGTGCCAGCAGCCAAGTGGGACATACTAATGAAAAACTGTTTTTT.

This rearrangement joins TRBV27 to TRBJ2-5, with D possibly matching TRBD2 (6 bases). The J call could be wrong; TRBJ2-7 is a better fit for the DNA end. The germline V gene has CDR1 MNHEY and CDR2 SMNVEV (reference sequence). This CDR3 has 14 residues. The CDR3 DNA is TGTGCCAGCAGTTCCCGACTAGTGCTATCCGAGCAGTACTTC. Its protein is CASSSRLVLSEQYF.

The chain combines TRBV7-9 with TRBJ2-3, with 11 positions matching TRBD2. This CDR3 spans 17 amino acids. CDR1 is SEHNR, CDR2 FQNEAQ, per germline (reference sequence). The V gene end was trimmed by 5 bases and the J gene end by 3 bases; junction bases not matched to a gene: 10. As DNA, the CDR3 is TGTGCCAGCAGCCCCACTCCTCCTAGCGGGGGGACAGATACGCAGTATTTT. This codes for CASSPTPPSGGTDTQYF.

The genes are TRBV28 and TRBJ2-7, with TRBD2 identical over 8 bases. V shed 3 bases, J shed 3 bases, and the junction held 4 bases outside the gene matches. This CDR3 has 14 amino acids. Germline values: CDR1 MDHEN, CDR2 SYDVKM. The CDR3 DNA is TGTGCCAGCAGTTTCCCCGGGACTAGCTACGAGCAGTACTTC. This codes for CASSFPGTSYEQYF.

This rearrangement joins TRBV28 to TRBJ1-6; possibly TRBD1 for D (6 bases). The CDR3 runs 17 residues. V was cut by 6 bases and J by 9 bases, with 24 bases left in between. Per the germline V gene, CDR1 is MDHEN and CDR2 is SYDVKM. The CDR3 coding sequence is TGTGCCAGCAGCCTCGGGGACATCCAACCACTCGGTTCACCCCTCCACTTT. Residues: CASSLGDIQPLGSPLHF.

The genes are TRBV27 and TRBJ2-3; 7 bases line up with TRBD2. The CDR3 sequence is 17 residues long. The ends lost 1 base at V and 4 bases at J; junction bases unmatched: 11. CDR1 is MNHEY and CDR2 is SMNVEV in the germline V gene (reference sequence). CDR3 sequence: CASSLFREANVADTQYF. Written as DNA, the CDR3 is TGTGCCAGCAGTTTATTTCGGGAGGCCAACGTCGCAGATACGCAGTATTTT.

The V gene is TRBV4-2, the J gene TRBJ2-1, with D maybe TRBD2 (5 bases). The CDR3 contains 15 residues. V was pared by 4 bases and J by 3 bases, with 13 bases between. CDR1 and CDR2 (germline): LGHNA, YNFKEQ. DNA for the CDR3: TGTGCCAGCAGCCGACCGTCGAGGGTCTACAATGAGCAGTTCTTC. Translated, it gives CASSRPSRVYNEQFF.

This clone was found a few times. CDR3 DNA: TGTGCCAGCAGACCCACAGGGAAGACTGAAGCTTTCTTT. It is translated as CASRPTGKTEAFF. The chain combines TRBV6-5 with TRBJ1-1; D is perhaps TRBD1 (6 bases). The V and J ends lost 6 bases and 5 bases respectively, with 13 bases between them. This CDR3 is 13 amino acids long. Germline V gene sequence: CDR1 MNHEY, CDR2 SVGAGI.

This chain links TRBV6-6 with TRBJ2-5; TRBD1 aligns across 9 bases. The length of the CDR3 is 16 residues. Germline lookup yields CDR1 MNHNY and CDR2 SVGAGI (reference sequence). After removal of 6 bases from V and 2 bases from J, the junction contained 10 bases not matched to a gene. This CDR3 is CASSSGQGMGQETQYF. CDR3 coding DNA: TGTGCCAGCAGCTCCGGACAGGGGATGGGGCAAGAGACCCAGTACTTC.

A few counts support this clone. The J gene is TRBJ1-1, the V gene TRBV5-4; perhaps TRBD1 as D (6 bases). Between the trimmed V and J ends, which lost 2 bases and 0 bases, there was a span of 11 bases. This CDR3 is built from 15 residues. CDR1 and CDR2 (germline): SGHNT, YYREEE (reference sequence). The CDR3 is CASSLPGHLNTEAFF. The CDR3 nucleotides read TGTGCCAGCAGCTTACCGGGACACCTGAACACTGAAGCTTTCTTT.

The rearrangement links TRBV6-5 to TRBJ1-5; no reliable D call. The CDR3 totals 16 residues. With 4 bases removed from V and 1 base from J, the gap between germline ends came to 14 bases. Germline V lookup: CDR1 MNHEY, CDR2 SVGAGI. The CDR3 is CASSSYSPKSNQPQHF. CDR3 DNA: TGTGCCAGCAGTTCCTACTCCCCTAAAAGCAATCAGCCCCAGCATTTT.

The genes are TRBV5-6 and TRBJ2-2; 12 bases align to TRBD2. The CDR3 is made up of 19 amino acids. Germline CDR1 and CDR2: SGHDT and YYEEEE. Trimming removed 0 bases from V and 0 bases from J; junction bases left unmatched: 6. The CDR3, as DNA: TGTGCCAGCAGCTTGGTGCCTAGCGGGAGGGCCCCGAACACCGGGGAGCTGTTTTTT. Residues: CASSLVPSGRAPNTGELFF.

This clone was counted only a few times. The CDR3 reads CAISDPLAGGDNEQFF. The DNA for the CDR3 is TGTGCCATCAGTGACCCTCTAGCGGGAGGCGACAATGAGCAGTTCTTC. The chain couples TRBV10-3 to TRBJ2-1; 11 bases line up with TRBD2. CDR3 length: 16 residues. V dropped 3 bases and J dropped 5; count of bases not matched to a gene: 6. Per germline, CDR1 ENHRY and CDR2 SYGVKD.

The V gene is TRBV7-2, the J gene TRBJ2-5; TRBD1 aligns across 8 bases. CDR1 and CDR2 (germline): SGHTA, FQGNSA. Trimming took 5 bases from V and 2 from J; bases not matched to a gene: 10. CDR3 length equals 16 residues. DNA of the CDR3: TGTGCCAGCAGCGAGGACAGGGATCTTCGGCAAGAGACCCAGTACTTC. Translation gives CASSEDRDLRQETQYF. The whole variable domain, remainder taken from reference TRBV7-2 and TRBJ2-5, is GAGVSQSPSNKVTEKGKDVELRCDPISGHTALYWYRQSLGQGLEFLIYFQGNSAPDKSGLPSDRFSAERTGGSVSTLTIQRTQQEDSAVYLCASSEDRDLRQETQYFGPGTRLLVL.

This rearrangement joins TRBV6-1 to TRBJ1-3; 8 nucleotides agree with TRBD1. This CDR3 contains 13 residues. Germline CDR1 and CDR2: MNHNS and SASEGT. V shed 10 bases, J shed 7 bases, and the junction held 9 bases outside the gene matches. This CDR3 reads CATRTGQGNTIYF. CDR3 nucleotides: TGTGCCACCCGGACAGGGCAAGGGAACACCATATATTTT.

In its sample, this clone was seen once. The chain carries TRBV5-1 and TRBJ2-7; 8 nucleotides match TRBD2. In germline, CDR1 is SGHRS, CDR2 YFSETQ. J lost 0 bases, V lost 5 bases, and 10 bases had no gene match. CDR3 size: 16 residues. The CDR3 DNA follows: TGCGCCAGCAGACGGCGGCTAGCGGGCAACTCCTACGAGCAGTACTTC. It yields the protein CASRRRLAGNSYEQYF.

The chain links TRBV4-3 to TRBJ2-5, with 7 positions matching TRBD2. The CDR3 has 16 amino acids. Germline V gives CDR1 LGHNA, CDR2 YSLEER. V gave up 3 bases and J gave up 3 bases; unmatched junction bases: 10. The CDR3 sequence is CASSHRSLADKETQYF. As DNA, the CDR3 is TGCGCCAGCAGCCACCGGTCTCTAGCGGACAAAGAGACCCAGTACTTC.

The chain links TRBV6-5 to TRBJ1-6; 10 nucleotides match TRBD1. CDR1 and CDR2 from the germline V gene are MNHEY and SVGAGI. The CDR3 totals 15 residues. V shed 2 bases, J shed 9 bases, and the junction held 4 bases outside the gene matches. The CDR3 region is CASSYRDRGGSPLHF. CDR3 DNA: TGTGCCAGCAGTTACCGGGACAGGGGTGGTTCACCCCTCCACTTT.

The rearrangement links TRBV12-5 to TRBJ2-1; perhaps TRBD1 as D (5 bases). In germline, CDR1 is LGHNT, CDR2 FRNRAP. Trimming left V 0 bases short and J 3 bases short, with 12 bases between. The CDR3 loop spans 16 amino acids. The CDR3 coding sequence is TGTGCTAGTGGTTTGGTCTTCCCGACAGTCTACAATGAGCAGTTCTTC. Translation gives CASGLVFPTVYNEQFF.

This clone was observed a single time. The DNA for the CDR3 is TGTGCCAGCAGCTTAACGGGTCCTTATGGCTACACCTTC. This translates into CASSLTGPYGYTF. The chain recombines TRBV7-2 with TRBJ1-2; D ambiguous. V shed 2 bases and J shed 5 bases, with 9 bases lying between them. CDR1 is SGHTA, CDR2 FQGNSA, per germline. The length of the CDR3 is 13 residues.

The gene calls are TRBV7-9 and TRBJ1-4, with D possibly being TRBD1 (6 bases). This CDR3 spans 18 amino acids. Per germline, CDR1 SEHNR and CDR2 FQNEAQ (reference sequence). The germline V and J ends were trimmed by 3 bases and 0 bases, with 17 bases remaining between them. CDR3 residues: CASSFRDIRETTNEKLFF. In DNA, the CDR3 is TGTGCCAGCAGCTTCCGGGACATAAGGGAAACAACTAATGAAAAACTGTTTTTT. The full variable domain, completed using reference TRBV7-9 and TRBJ1-4, is DTGVSQNPRHKITKRGQNVTFRCDPISEHNRLYWYRQTLGQGPEFLTYFQNEAQLEKSRLLSDRFSAERPKGSFSTLEIQRTEQGDSAMYLCASSFRDIRETTNEKLFFGSGTQLSVL.